This is a list of T cell receptor beta chains from one sample in a study of T-cell memory formation after mild COVID-19. TCRdb re-called the 5' RACE reads through MiXCR, storing one row per CDR3 protein. Altogether more than 150,000 distinct CDR3 sequences are present, approximately 17% being singletons, with the ten largest covering more than 3%. The sample comprised PBMCs or a T cell subset sorted from them (not recorded which). Source of these receptors: a man younger than 35 who had mild COVID-19 (a few samples of this study predate the infection). Cell type and time point are not known. The CDR3 runs from the conserved cysteine through the conserved F or W. The D gene is left open where the match is weak. Clone size is given for some rows only: seen once, a few or many times, or a class if the clone is expanded.

>TRBJ2-5|few|-|TRBV12-3/TRBV12-4|14
TGTGCCAGCAGTGGAAGATGGGGCTCCGAGACCCAGTACTTC
CASSGRWGSETQYF
>TRBJ2-7|-|-|TRBV20-1|13
TGCAGTGCCGAGAGGGAAAGCTCCTACGAGCAGTACTTC
CSAERESSYEQYF
>TRBJ2-7|few|-|TRBV12-3/TRBV12-4|14
TGTGCCAGCAGTAGGAGGGGAACATTGGAAGAGCAGTACTTC
CASSRRGTLEEQYF
>TRBJ1-2|-|-|TRBV5-6|10
TGTGCCAGCAGCGAGGTTAGGGACACCTTC
CASSEVRDTF
>TRBJ1-1|many|-|TRBV4-2|19
TGTGCCAGCAGCCATCCAATCGGGGGCCGGAACGTTTGGAACACTGAAGCTTTCTTT
CASSHPIGGRNVWNTEAFF
>TRBJ2-1|many|TRBD2|TRBV11-2|15
TGTGCCAGCAGCCACAGCGGGGGCCCCGTCCGGGGAGGGTTCTTC
CASSHSGGPVRGGFF
>TRBJ2-3|-|-|TRBV10-3|13
TGTGCCATCAGACTGACTGGCGCAGATACGCAGTATTTT
CAIRLTGADTQYF
>TRBJ2-3|-|-|TRBV4-1|17
TGCGCCAGCAGCCAAGTGGGCCAAGCGGAGGTCACAGATACGCAGTATTTT
CASSQVGQAEVTDTQYF
>TRBJ2-3|-|TRBD2|TRBV20-1|15
TGCAGTGCTAGTTTGGCTAGCGGGGGGGGAGATACGCAGTATTTT
CSASLASGGGDTQYF
>TRBJ1-2|-|-|TRBV2|15
TGTGCCAGCACTTTTCAAGCAGGTCCTCTCTATGGCTACACCTTC
CASTFQAGPLYGYTF
>TRBJ1-6|few|TRBD1|TRBV5-1|15
TGCGCCAGCAGCTTGGCAGGACAGGGCCGTTCACCCCTCCACTTT
CASSLAGQGRSPLHF
>TRBJ1-2|many|-|TRBV4-1|19
TGCGCCAGCAGCCAAGTACGTTCTAGGAGGGGAAGAGGGAACTATGGCTACACCTTC
CASSQVRSRRGRGNYGYTF